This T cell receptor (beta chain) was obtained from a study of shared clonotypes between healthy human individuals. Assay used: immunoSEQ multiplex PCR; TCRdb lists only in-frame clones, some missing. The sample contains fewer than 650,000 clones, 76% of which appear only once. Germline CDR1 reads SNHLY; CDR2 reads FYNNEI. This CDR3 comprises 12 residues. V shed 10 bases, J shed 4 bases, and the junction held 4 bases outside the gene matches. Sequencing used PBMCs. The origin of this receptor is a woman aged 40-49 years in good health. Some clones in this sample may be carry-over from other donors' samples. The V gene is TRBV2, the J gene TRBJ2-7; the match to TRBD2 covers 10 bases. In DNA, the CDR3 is TGTGCCACGGGACTAGCGCGATACGAGCAGTACTTC. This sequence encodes CATGLARYEQYF.